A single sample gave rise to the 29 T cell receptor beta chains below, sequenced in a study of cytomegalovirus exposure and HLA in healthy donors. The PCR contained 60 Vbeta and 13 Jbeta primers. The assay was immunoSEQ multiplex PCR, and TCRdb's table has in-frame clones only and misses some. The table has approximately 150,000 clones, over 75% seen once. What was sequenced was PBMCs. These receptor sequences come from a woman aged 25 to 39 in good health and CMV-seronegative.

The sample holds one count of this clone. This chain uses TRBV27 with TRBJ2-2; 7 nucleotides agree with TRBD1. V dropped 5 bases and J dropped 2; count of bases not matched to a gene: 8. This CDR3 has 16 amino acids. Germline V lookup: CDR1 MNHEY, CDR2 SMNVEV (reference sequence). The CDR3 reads CASSITGTVNTGELFF. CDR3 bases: TGTGCCAGCAGTATAACCGGGACAGTCAACACCGGGGAGCTGTTTTTT.

CDR3: CASSLRDRTDTQYF. CDR3 DNA: TGCGCCAGCAGCCTGCGGGACCGCACAGATACGCAGTATTTT. The rearrangement uses TRBV5-1 and TRBJ2-3; possibly TRBD2 for D (6 bases). The CDR3 runs 14 residues. Germline assignment: CDR1 SGHRS and CDR2 YFSETQ. The V and J ends lost 4 bases and 1 base respectively, with 10 bases between them.

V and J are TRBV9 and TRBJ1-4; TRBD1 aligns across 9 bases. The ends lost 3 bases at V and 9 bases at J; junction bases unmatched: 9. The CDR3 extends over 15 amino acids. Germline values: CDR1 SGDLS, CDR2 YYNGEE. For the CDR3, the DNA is TGTGCCAGCAGCGCCGCGGGGGGACAGGGAAAAAAACTGTTTTTT. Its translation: CASSAAGGQGKKLFF.

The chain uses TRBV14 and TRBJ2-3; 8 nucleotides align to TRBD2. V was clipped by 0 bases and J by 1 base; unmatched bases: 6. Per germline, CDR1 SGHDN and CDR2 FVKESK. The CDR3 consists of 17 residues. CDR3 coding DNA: TGTGCCAGCAGCCAAGATGTAAGGCGGGGGGGCACAGATACGCAGTATTTT. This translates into CASSQDVRRGGTDTQYF.

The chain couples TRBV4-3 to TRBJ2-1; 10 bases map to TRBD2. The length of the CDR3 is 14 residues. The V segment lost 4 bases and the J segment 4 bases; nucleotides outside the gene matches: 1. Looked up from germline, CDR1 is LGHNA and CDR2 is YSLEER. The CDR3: CASSPGLAYNEQFF. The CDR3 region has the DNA TGCGCCAGCAGCCCGGGACTAGCGTACAATGAGCAGTTCTTC.

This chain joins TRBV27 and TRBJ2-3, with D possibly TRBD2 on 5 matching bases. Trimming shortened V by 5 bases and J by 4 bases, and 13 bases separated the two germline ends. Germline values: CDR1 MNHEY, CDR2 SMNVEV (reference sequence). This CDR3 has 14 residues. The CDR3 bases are TGTGCCAGCAGTCCGGGATCCCGGGCAGATACGCAGTATTTT. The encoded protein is CASSPGSRADTQYF.

CDR3 sequence reads: CASSLEGGMNEQFF. CDR3 bases: TGTGCCAGCAGCTTAGAGGGGGGGATGAATGAGCAGTTCTTC. The V and J genes are TRBV7-3 and TRBJ2-1; D might be TRBD2 (7 bases). CDR1 SGHTA and CDR2 FQGTGA come from the germline V gene. V gave up 2 bases and J gave up 7 bases, with 12 bases separating them. The CDR3 extends over 14 amino acids.

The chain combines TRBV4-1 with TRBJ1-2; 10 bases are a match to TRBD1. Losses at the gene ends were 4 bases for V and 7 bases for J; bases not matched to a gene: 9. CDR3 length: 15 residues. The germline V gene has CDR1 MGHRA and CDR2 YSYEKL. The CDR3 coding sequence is TGCGCCAGCAGCCGAGGGGACAGGGGTTACTCTGGCTACACCTTC. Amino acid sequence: CASSRGDRGYSGYTF.

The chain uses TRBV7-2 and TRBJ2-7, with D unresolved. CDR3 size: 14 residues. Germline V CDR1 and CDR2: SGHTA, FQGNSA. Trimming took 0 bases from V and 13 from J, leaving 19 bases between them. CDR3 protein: CASSLARPPVKKYF. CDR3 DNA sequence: TGTGCCAGCAGCTTAGCCAGGCCGCCTGTAAAGAAATACTTC.

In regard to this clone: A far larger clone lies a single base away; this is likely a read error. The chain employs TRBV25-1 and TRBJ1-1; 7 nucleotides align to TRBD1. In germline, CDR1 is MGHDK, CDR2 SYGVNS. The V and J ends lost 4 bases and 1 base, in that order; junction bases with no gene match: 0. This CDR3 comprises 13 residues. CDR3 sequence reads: CASSGQGNTEAFF. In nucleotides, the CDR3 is TGTGCCAGCAGTGGACAGGGGAACACTGAAGCTTTCTTT.

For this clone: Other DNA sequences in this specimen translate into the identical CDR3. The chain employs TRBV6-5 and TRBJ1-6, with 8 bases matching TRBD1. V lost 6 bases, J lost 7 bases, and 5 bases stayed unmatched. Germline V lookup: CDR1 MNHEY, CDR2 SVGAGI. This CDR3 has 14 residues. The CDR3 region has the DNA TGTGCCAGCAGCTTAACAGGGGGAAATTCACCCCTCCACTTT. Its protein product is CASSLTGGNSPLHF.

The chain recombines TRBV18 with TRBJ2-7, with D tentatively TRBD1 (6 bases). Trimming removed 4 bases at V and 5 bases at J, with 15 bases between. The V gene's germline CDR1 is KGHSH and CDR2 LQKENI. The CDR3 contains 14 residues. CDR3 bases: TGTGCCAGCTCACTACAGGGCGTTCGGGACGAGCAGTACTTC. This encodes CASSLQGVRDEQYF.

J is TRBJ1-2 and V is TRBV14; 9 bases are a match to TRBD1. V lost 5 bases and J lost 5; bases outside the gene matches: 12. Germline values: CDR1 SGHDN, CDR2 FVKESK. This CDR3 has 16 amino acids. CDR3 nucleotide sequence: TGTGCCAGCAGCGCCGGGACAGGGACCCTTCGGTATGGCTACACCTTC. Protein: CASSAGTGTLRYGYTF.

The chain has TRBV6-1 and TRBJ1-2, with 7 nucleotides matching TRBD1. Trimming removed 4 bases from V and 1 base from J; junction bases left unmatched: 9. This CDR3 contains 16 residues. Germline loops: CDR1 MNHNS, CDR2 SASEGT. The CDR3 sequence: CASSGDRVSFNYGYTF. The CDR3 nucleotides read TGTGCCAGCAGTGGCGACAGGGTCAGCTTTAACTATGGCTACACCTTC.

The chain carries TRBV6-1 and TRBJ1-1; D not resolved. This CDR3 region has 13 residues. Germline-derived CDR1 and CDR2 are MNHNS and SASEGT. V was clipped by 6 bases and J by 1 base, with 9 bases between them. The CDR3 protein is CASRRVGNTEAFF. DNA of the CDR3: TGTGCCAGCAGGAGGGTCGGGAACACTGAAGCTTTCTTT.

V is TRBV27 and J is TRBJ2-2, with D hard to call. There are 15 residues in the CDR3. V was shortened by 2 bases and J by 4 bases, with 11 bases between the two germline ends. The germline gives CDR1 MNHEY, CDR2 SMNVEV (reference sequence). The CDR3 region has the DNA TGTGCCAGCAGTTTACCTGGAGCCCTCACCGGGGAGCTGTTTTTT. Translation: CASSLPGALTGELFF.

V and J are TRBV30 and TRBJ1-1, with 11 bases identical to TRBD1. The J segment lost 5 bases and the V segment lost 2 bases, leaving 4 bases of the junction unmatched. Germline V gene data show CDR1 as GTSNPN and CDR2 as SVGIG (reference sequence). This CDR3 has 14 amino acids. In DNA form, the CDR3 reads TGTGCCTGGAGTAGGGACAGGGGGGGGACTGAAGCTTTCTTT. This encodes CAWSRDRGGTEAFF.

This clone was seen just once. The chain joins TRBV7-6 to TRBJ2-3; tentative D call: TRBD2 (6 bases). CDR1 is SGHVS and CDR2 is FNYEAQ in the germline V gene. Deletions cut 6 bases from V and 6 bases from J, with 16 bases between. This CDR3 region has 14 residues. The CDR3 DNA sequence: TGTGCCAGCAGTAGCGGTCCAGCCGGGGATACGCAGTATTTT. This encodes CASSSGPAGDTQYF. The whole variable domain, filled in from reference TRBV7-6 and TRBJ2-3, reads GAGVSQSPRYKVTKRGQDVALRCDPISGHVSLYWYRQALGQGPEFLTYFNYEAQQDKSGLPNDRFSAERPEGSISTLTIQRTEQRDSAMYRCASSSGPAGDTQYFGPGTRLTVL.

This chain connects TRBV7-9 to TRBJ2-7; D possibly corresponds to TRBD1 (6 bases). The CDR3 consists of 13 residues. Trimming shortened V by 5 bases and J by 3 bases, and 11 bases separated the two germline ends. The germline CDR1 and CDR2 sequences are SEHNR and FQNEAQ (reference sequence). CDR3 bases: TGTGCCAGCAGCGACCGACAGGACTACGAGCAGTACTTC. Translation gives CASSDRQDYEQYF.

CDR3 nucleotide sequence: TGCGCCAGCAGCCAACACCCCTTCGCGGGCCAGCCCCAGCATTTT. Encoded protein: CASSQHPFAGQPQHF. This chain links TRBV4-1 with TRBJ1-5, with no clear D. This CDR3 has 15 residues. Germline lookup yields CDR1 MGHRA and CDR2 YSYEKL. Trimming stripped 2 bases from V and 7 bases from J, with 15 bases between.

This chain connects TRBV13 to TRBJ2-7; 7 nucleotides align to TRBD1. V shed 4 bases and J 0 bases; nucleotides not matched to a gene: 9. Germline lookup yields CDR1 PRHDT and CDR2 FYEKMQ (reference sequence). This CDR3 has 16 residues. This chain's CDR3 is CASSSRTGGGSYEQYF. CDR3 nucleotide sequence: TGTGCCAGCAGCTCAAGGACAGGTGGAGGCTCCTACGAGCAGTACTTC.

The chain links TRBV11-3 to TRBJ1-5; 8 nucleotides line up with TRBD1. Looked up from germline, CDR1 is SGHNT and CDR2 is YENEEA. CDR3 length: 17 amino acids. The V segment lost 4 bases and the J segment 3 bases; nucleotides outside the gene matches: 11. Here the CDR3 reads CASSSEDREKVNQPQHF. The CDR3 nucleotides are TGTGCCAGCAGCTCGGAGGACAGGGAAAAGGTCAATCAGCCCCAGCATTTT.

In DNA form, the CDR3 reads TGTGCCAGCAGCGGGGGACAGGGGAAGAATAATTCACCCCTCCACTTT. It codes for CASSGGQGKNNSPLHF. The chain joins TRBV2 to TRBJ1-6; TRBD1 agrees at 10 bases. Trimming at V came to 6 bases and at J to 5 bases, leaving 7 bases not matched to a gene. Per germline, CDR1 SNHLY and CDR2 FYNNEI. The CDR3 totals 16 residues.

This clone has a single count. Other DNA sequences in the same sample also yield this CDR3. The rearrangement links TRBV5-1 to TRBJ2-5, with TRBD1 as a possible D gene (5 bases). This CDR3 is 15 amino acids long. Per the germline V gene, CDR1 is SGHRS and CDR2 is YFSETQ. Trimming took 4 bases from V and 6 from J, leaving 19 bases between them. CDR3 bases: TGCGCCAGCAGCCCGGACGTCAGGGTTGGAAAGACCCAGTACTTC. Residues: CASSPDVRVGKTQYF.

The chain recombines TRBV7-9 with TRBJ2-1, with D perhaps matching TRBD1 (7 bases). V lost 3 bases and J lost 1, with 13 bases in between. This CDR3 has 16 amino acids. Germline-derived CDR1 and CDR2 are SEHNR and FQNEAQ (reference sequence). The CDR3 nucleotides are TGTGCCAGCAGCTTTAAGCAGGGGGGATCCTACAATGAGCAGTTCTTC. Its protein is CASSFKQGGSYNEQFF.

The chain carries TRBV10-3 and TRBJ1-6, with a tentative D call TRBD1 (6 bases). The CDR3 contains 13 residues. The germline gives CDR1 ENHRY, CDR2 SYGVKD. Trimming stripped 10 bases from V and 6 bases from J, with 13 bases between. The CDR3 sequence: CATSDSSNSPLHF. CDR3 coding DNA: TGTGCCACCTCGGACAGTTCTAATTCACCCCTCCACTTT.

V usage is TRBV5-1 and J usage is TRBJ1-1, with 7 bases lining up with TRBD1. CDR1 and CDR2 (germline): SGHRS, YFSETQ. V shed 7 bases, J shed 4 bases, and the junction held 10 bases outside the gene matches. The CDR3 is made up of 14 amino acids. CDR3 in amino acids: CASGQTGSGTEAFF. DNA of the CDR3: TGCGCCAGCGGCCAGACAGGGTCGGGCACTGAAGCTTTCTTT. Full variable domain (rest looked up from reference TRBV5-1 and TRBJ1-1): KAGVTQTPRYLIKTRGQQVTLSCSPISGHRSVSWYQQTPGQGLQFLFEYFSETQRNKGNFPGRFSGRQFSNSRSEMNVSTLELGDSALYLCASGQTGSGTEAFFGQGTRLTVV.

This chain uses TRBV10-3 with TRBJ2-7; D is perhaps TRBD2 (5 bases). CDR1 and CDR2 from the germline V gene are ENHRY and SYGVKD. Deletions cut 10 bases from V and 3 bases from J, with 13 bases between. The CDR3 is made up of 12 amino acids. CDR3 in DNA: TGTGCCACCGCCGGGGATAGCTACGAGCAGTACTTC. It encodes CATAGDSYEQYF.

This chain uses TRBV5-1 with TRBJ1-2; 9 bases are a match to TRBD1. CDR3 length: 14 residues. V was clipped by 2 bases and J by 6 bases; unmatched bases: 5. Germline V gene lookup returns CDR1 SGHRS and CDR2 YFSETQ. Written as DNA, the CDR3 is TGCGCCAGCAGCTTCACAGGGGGCCAGAATGGCTACACCTTC. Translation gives CASSFTGGQNGYTF.